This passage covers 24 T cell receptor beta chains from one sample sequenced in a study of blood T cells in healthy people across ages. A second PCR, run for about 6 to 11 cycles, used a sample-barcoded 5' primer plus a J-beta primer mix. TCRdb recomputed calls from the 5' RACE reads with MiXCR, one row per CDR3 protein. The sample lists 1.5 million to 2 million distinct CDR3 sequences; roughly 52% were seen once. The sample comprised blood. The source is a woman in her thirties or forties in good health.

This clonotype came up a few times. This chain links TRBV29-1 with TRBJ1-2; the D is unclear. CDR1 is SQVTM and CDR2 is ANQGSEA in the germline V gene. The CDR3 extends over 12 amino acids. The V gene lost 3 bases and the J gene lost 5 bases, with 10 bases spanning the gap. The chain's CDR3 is CSVEDGTYGYTF. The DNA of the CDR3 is TGCAGCGTTGAGGACGGAACTTATGGCTACACCTTC.

The CDR3: CASSLWGPGDTQYF. The CDR3 DNA reads as TGTGCCAGCAGTTTATGGGGACCGGGGGATACGCAGTATTTT. The chain employs TRBV12-3 or TRBV12-4 and TRBJ2-3, with D tentatively TRBD1 or TRBD2 (5 bases each). This CDR3 is 14 amino acids long. Trimming removed 2 bases at V and 6 bases at J, with 12 bases between.

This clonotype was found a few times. This CDR3 is CASSPIWTGGSGYTF. The CDR3 DNA is TGTGCCAGCAGCCCCATATGGACAGGGGGCTCGGGCTACACCTTC. This chain links TRBV7-9 with TRBJ1-2; 11 bases are shared with TRBD1. Germline CDR1 is SEHNR and CDR2 is FQNEAQ (reference sequence). The CDR3 is made up of 15 amino acids. V trimming: 5 bases; J trimming: 8 bases; junction bases outside the gene matches: 10.

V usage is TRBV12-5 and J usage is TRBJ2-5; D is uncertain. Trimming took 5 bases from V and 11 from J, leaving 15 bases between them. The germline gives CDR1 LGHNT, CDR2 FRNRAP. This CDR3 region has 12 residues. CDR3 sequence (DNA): TGTGCTAGTGGTCGATGGGAAAATGAGCAGTACTTC. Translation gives CASGRWENEQYF.

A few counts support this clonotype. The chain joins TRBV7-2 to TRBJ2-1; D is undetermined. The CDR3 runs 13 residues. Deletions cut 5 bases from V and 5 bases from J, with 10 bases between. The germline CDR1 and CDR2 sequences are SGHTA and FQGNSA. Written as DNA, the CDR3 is TGTGCCAGCAGCCCGCTAGTCCACAATGAGCAGTTCTTC. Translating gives CASSPLVHNEQFF. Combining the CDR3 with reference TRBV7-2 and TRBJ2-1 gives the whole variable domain GAGVSQSPSNKVTEKGKDVELRCDPISGHTALYWYRQSLGQGLEFLIYFQGNSAPDKSGLPSDRFSAERTGGSVSTLTIQRTQQEDSAVYLCASSPLVHNEQFFGPGTRLTVL.

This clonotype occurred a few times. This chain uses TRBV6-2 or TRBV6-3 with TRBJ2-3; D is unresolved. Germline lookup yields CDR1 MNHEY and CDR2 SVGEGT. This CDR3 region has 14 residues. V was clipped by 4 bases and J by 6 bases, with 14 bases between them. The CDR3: CASSSPGSRDTQYF. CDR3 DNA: TGTGCCAGCAGTTCCCCGGGCTCGAGGGATACGCAGTATTTT.

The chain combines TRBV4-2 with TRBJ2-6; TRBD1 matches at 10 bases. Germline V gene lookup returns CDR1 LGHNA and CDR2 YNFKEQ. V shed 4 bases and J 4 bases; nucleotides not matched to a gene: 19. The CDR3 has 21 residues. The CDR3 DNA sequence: TGTGCCAGCAGCCCCTCCCCCTTATACGGGACAGGGGTTTACGGGGCCAACGTCCTGACTTTC. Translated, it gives CASSPSPLYGTGVYGANVLTF.

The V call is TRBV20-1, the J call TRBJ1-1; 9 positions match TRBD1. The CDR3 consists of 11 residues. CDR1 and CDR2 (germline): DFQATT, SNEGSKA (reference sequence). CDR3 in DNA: TGCAGGGGACAGGGAGGGACTGAAGCTTTCTTT. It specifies CRGQGGTEAFF.

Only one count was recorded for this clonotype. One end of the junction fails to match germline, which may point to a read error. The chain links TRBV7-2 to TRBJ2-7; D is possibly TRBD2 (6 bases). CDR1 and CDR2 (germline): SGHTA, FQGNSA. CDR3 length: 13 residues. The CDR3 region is CVSSDGTDYEQYF. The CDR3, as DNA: TGTGTCAGCAGCGACGGGACTGACTACGAGCAGTACTTC.

CDR3 amino acids: CASRRGDGSHYGYTF. The CDR3 DNA is TGTGCCAGCCGCAGGGGAGACGGGAGCCACTATGGCTACACCTTC. V gene TRBV7-2 combines with J gene TRBJ1-2; D may be TRBD1 (6 bases). There are 15 residues in the CDR3. With 8 bases removed from V and 3 bases from J, the gap between germline ends came to 19 bases. Germline CDR1 SGHTA, CDR2 FQGNSA. Full variable domain (remainder filled in from reference TRBV7-2 and TRBJ1-2): GAGVSQSPSNKVTEKGKDVELRCDPISGHTALYWYRQSLGQGLEFLIYFQGNSAPDKSGLPSDRFSAERTGGSVSTLTIQRTQQEDSAVYLCASRRGDGSHYGYTFGSGTRLTVV.

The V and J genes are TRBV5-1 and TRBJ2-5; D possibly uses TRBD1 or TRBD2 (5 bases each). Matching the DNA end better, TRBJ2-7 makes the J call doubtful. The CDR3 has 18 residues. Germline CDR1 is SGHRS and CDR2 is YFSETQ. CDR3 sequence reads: CASSLGGVTLGSLNEQYF. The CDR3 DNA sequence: TGCGCCAGCAGCTTGGGGGGCGTGACACTAGGCAGCTTGAACGAGCAGTACTTC.

CDR3: CASSKVAGGQETQYF. CDR3 nucleotides: TGTGCCAGCAGCAAAGTAGCGGGGGGGCAAGAGACCCAGTACTTC. The chain joins TRBV6-5 to TRBJ2-5; 11 bases map to TRBD2. The CDR3 length is 15 residues. V lost 6 bases, J lost 2 bases, and 5 bases stayed unmatched. Germline lookup yields CDR1 MNHEY and CDR2 SVGAGI.

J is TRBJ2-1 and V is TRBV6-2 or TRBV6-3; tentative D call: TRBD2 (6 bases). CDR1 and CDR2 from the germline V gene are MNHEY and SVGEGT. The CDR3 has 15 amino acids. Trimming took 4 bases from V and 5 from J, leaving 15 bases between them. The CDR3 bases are TGTGCCAGCAGTTGCAGGGCGGGGTTTAACAATGAGCAGTTCTTC. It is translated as CASSCRAGFNNEQFF.

The CDR3 loop is CSATNVRSPLHF. The DNA for the CDR3 is TGCAGTGCTACTAACGTCAGATCACCCCTCCACTTT. The chain is built from TRBV20-1 and TRBJ1-6, with D uncertain. Germline V gene data show CDR1 as DFQATT and CDR2 as SNEGSKA (reference sequence). This CDR3 spans 12 amino acids. V lost 4 bases and J lost 10, with 11 bases in between.

The chain's CDR3 is CASSPGQKATYGYTF. As DNA, the CDR3 is TGTGCCAGCAGTCCCGGACAGAAAGCAACCTATGGCTACACCTTC. J is TRBJ1-2 and V is TRBV12-3 or TRBV12-4, with a weak D call TRBD1 (6 bases). The V end was cut by 5 bases, the J end by 4 bases, with 17 bases between. CDR3 length: 15 amino acids.

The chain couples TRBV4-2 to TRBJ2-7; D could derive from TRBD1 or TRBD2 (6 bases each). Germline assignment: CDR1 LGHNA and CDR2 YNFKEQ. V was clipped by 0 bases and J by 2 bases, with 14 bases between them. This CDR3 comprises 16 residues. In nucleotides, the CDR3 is TGTGCCAGCAGCCAAGATAAAGGGGGGCCCACCTACGAGCAGTACTTC. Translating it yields CASSQDKGGPTYEQYF.

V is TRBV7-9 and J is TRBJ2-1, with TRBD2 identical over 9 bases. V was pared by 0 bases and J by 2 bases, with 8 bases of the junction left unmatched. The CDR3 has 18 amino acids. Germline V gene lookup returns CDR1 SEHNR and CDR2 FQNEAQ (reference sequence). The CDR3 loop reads CASSLASGGGSPYNEQFF. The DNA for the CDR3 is TGTGCCAGCAGCTTAGCTAGCGGGGGAGGCTCCCCCTACAATGAGCAGTTCTTC.

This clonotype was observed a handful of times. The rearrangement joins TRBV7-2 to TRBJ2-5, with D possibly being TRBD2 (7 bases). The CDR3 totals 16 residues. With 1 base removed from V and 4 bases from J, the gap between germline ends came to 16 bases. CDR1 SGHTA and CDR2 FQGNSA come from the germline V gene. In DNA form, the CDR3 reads TGTGCCAGCAGCTTAGGTCTAGGGGGGGTATTAGAGACCCAGTACTTC. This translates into CASSLGLGGVLETQYF.

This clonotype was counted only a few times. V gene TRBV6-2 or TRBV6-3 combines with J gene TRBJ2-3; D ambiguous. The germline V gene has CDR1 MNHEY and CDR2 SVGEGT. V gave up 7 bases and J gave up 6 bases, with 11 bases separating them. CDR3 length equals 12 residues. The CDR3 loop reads CASTTAIDTQYF. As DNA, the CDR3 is TGTGCCAGCACCACAGCTATCGATACGCAGTATTTT.

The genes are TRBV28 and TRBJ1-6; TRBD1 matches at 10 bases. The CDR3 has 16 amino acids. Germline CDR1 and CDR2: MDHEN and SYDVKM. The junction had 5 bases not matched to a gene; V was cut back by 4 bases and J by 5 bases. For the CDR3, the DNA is TGTGCCAGCAGTTCTGAGGACAGGGGGGATAATTCACCCCTCCACTTT. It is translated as CASSSEDRGDNSPLHF.

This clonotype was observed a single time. CDR3 loop: CAISESMGVTRSTDTQYF. The CDR3 bases are TGTGCCATCAGTGAGTCCATGGGGGTTACGAGGAGCACAGATACGCAGTATTTT. The V call is TRBV10-3, the J call TRBJ2-3; the D call may be TRBD1 or TRBD2 (5 bases each). This CDR3 spans 18 amino acids. CDR1 ENHRY and CDR2 SYGVKD come from the germline V gene. Trimming took off 0 bases at V and 0 bases at J, with 16 bases between the two ends.

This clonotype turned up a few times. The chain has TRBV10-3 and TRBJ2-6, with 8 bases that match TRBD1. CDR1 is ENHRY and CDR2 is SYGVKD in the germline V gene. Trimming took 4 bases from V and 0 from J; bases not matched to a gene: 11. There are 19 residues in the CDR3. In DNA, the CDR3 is TGTGCCATCAGTGGGTATACAGGGGGAACTAGCTCTGGGGCCAACGTCCTGACTTTC. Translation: CAISGYTGGTSSGANVLTF.

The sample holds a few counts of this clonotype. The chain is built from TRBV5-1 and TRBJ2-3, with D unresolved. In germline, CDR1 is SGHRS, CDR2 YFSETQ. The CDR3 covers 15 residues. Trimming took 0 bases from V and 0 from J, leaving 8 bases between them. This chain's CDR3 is CASSLAPASTDTQYF. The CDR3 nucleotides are TGCGCCAGCAGCTTGGCGCCGGCTAGCACAGATACGCAGTATTTT.

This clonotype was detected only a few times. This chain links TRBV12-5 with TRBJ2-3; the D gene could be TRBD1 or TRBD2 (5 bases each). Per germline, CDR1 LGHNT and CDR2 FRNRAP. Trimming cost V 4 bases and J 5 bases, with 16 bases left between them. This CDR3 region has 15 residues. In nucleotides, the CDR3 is TGTGCTAGTGGTTCCGGGGACGGGACGCGAGATACGCAGTATTTT. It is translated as CASGSGDGTRDTQYF.